This entry lists 24 T cell receptor beta chains sequenced from one sample in a study of read filtering for tumor transcriptome and immune sequencing. From approximately 430 ng of RNA, a library with molecular barcoded alpha/delta and beta/gamma adaptors was made. TCRdb independently ran MiXCR on the reads; one entry per CDR3 protein. This table has some 120,000 distinct CDR3 sequences, 10% to 15% appearing once. The material sequenced was a population of CD138-negative cells sorted from bone marrow. Source of these receptors: a donor aged 40 or over with multiple myeloma.

In its sample, this clonotype was seen many times. The chain employs TRBV14 and TRBJ2-1; 11 bases are shared with TRBD2. Germline V lookup: CDR1 SGHDN, CDR2 FVKESK. Trimming removed 2 bases from V and 3 bases from J; junction bases left unmatched: 6. The CDR3 extends over 17 amino acids. DNA for the CDR3: TGTGCCAGCAGCCAATATACCGGGACTAGCGGCTACAATGAGCAGTTCTTC. Protein sequence: CASSQYTGTSGYNEQFF.

This clonotype was counted many times. The chain is built from TRBV6-2 or TRBV6-3 and TRBJ1-1; perhaps TRBD1 as D (5 bases). The CDR3 covers 15 residues. V was cut by 8 bases and J by 4 bases, with 20 bases left in between. From germline, CDR1 is MNHEY and CDR2 SVGEGT. CDR3 sequence (DNA): TGTGCCAGCGGCCCCCGTGGGGGGATTTTCACTGAAGCTTTCTTT. Translation: CASGPRGGIFTEAFF.

Worth noting for this clonotype: A far larger clone differs by one base, so this is likely a read error. CDR3 nucleotide sequence: TGTGCCAGCAGTTCCCTAGCGGGAGGGGTCAATGGGCAGTTCTTC. It specifies CASSSLAGGVNGQFF. The rearrangement uses TRBV7-6 and TRBJ2-1; 12 bases agree with TRBD2. CDR1 is SGHVS and CDR2 is FNYEAQ in the germline V gene. This CDR3 has 15 residues.

The sample holds many counts of this clonotype. This chain connects TRBV18 to TRBJ1-5; D is perhaps TRBD1 (5 bases). Looked up from germline, CDR1 is KGHSH and CDR2 is LQKENI. CDR3 length equals 16 residues. V lost 1 base and J 6 bases, leaving 16 bases between the germline ends. This chain's CDR3 is CASSPRGGGTSQPQHF. The DNA of the CDR3 is TGTGCCAGCTCACCACGCGGGGGAGGGACGAGTCAGCCCCAGCATTTT.

This clonotype has a count of ten or more. The chain links TRBV20-1 to TRBJ1-4, with D possibly TRBD1 on 6 matching bases. Trimming left V 0 bases short and J 8 bases short, with 13 bases between. The CDR3 loop spans 14 amino acids. CDR1 and CDR2 from the germline V gene are DFQATT and SNEGSKA (reference sequence). DNA of the CDR3: TGCAGTGCTAGAGATTTCCAGGGGCGGGAAAAACTGTTTTTT. The encoded protein is CSARDFQGREKLFF.

The sample holds many counts of this clonotype. The rearrangement joins TRBV28 to TRBJ2-3; 7 bases align to TRBD2. The germline V gene encodes CDR1 MDHEN and CDR2 SYDVKM. V lost 7 bases to trimming and J lost 4 bases; unmatched junction nucleotides: 5. The length of the CDR3 is 13 residues. CDR3 DNA sequence: TGTGCCAGCAACGGGGGGTCTTCAGATACGCAGTATTTT. Residues: CASNGGSSDTQYF.

In regard to this clonotype: One base separates it from a far larger clone, so it is likely a read error. The chain joins TRBV7-3 to TRBJ2-1, with TRBD2 matching 10 bases. The germline gives CDR1 SGHTA, CDR2 FQGTGA. CDR3 length equals 14 residues. The trim removed 8 bases at V and 10 bases at J, leaving 11 bases unmatched. The CDR3 region has the DNA TGTGCCAGCTGCCGGACTAGCGGAACTATGGAGCAGTTCTTC. Translated: CASCRTSGTMEQFF.

V gene TRBV4-1 combines with J gene TRBJ2-6, with 8 nucleotides matching TRBD1. The CDR3 sequence is 19 residues long. CDR1 is MGHRA, CDR2 YSYEKL, per germline. Trimming at V came to 3 bases and at J to 1 base, leaving 11 bases not matched to a gene. The CDR3 coding sequence is TGCGCCAGCAGCCACCTTTTTGGACAGGGAATTTCTGGGGCCAACGTCCTGACTTTC. Its translation is CASSHLFGQGISGANVLTF.

This clonotype was counted many times. V usage is TRBV29-1 and J usage is TRBJ1-1; possibly TRBD1 for D (5 bases). Germline V gives CDR1 SQVTM, CDR2 ANQGSEA. V lost 7 bases and J 1 base, leaving 13 bases between the germline ends. CDR3 length equals 13 residues. CDR3 amino acids: CSAGFTGNTEAFF. The CDR3, as DNA: TGCAGCGCCGGGTTTACAGGGAACACTGAAGCTTTCTTT.

This sequence joins TRBV12-3 or TRBV12-4 and TRBJ1-2; tentatively, D is TRBD1 (5 bases). This CDR3 comprises 17 residues. V lost 5 bases and J 3 bases, leaving 22 bases between the germline ends. In DNA, the CDR3 is TGTGCCAGCAGTCTGAAAGCCACAGGTATAGCTGACTATGGCTACACCTTC. The encoded protein is CASSLKATGIADYGYTF.

About this clonotype itself: An end of the junction differs from the germline gene, which may be a read error. The chain carries TRBV7-2 and TRBJ2-2; 8 bases line up with TRBD1. CDR3 length: 15 residues. Per the germline V gene, CDR1 is SGHTA and CDR2 is FQGNSA. The CDR3 region is CAKEGELQGAGEPFF. CDR3 bases: TGTGCCAAGGAGGGGGAACTGCAGGGGGCCGGGGAGCCGTTTTTT. The whole variable domain, remainder taken from reference TRBV7-2 and TRBJ2-2, is GAGVSQSPSNKVTEKGKDVELRCDPISGHTALYWYRQSLGQGLEFLIYFQGNSAPDKSGLPSDRFSAERTGGSVSTLTIQRTQQEDSAVYLCAKEGELQGAGEPFFGEGSRLTVL.

As to this clonotype: Just one base apart from a much larger clone, this may be a read error. V and J are TRBV9 and TRBJ2-1, with 12 bases aligning to TRBD2. The CDR3 consists of 15 residues. The germline V gene has CDR1 SGDLS and CDR2 YYNGEE. The CDR3 coding sequence is TGTGCCAGCAGCACTAGCGGGGGGACGTACAATGGGCAGTTCTTC. Translated: CASSTSGGTYNGQFF.

This clonotype showed up many times. The J gene is TRBJ2-2, the V gene TRBV4-1; 7 nucleotides match TRBD2. The CDR3 spans 16 residues. The germline CDR1 and CDR2 sequences are MGHRA and YSYEKL. Losses at the gene ends were 3 bases for V and 0 bases for J; bases not matched to a gene: 4. The CDR3 DNA sequence: TGCGCCAGCAGCCATACCGGGACTACGAACACCGGGGAGCTGTTTTTT. Translating it yields CASSHTGTTNTGELFF.

This clonotype appeared many times. V usage is TRBV19 and J usage is TRBJ1-1, with 9 bases that match TRBD1. This CDR3 has 16 amino acids. Germline V gives CDR1 LNHDA, CDR2 SQIVND (reference sequence). V lost 6 bases, J lost 0 bases, and 8 bases stayed unmatched. The CDR3 loop reads CASRSDRGELNTEAFF. The CDR3 nucleotides read TGTGCCAGTAGATCGGACAGGGGCGAGTTGAACACTGAAGCTTTCTTT.

This clonotype was seen more than once but under ten times. A read error is likely, as this CDR3 ends without the conserved phenylalanine or tryptophan. No DNA is shown, since the ends of the CDR3 on it are uncertain; the CDR3 is the one TCRdb lists. The chain uses TRBV6-2 or TRBV6-3 and TRBJ2-1; no check of the table's D call, TRBD1, against the DNA was made. Inclusive of both ends, the CDR3 amounts to 14 amino acids. Germline CDR1 is MNHEY and CDR2 is SVGEGT. CDR3 residues: CASVRDSSYNEQVC.

This clonotype was seen at least ten times. The chain is built from TRBV2 and TRBJ2-1; maybe TRBD2 (6 bases). Deletions cut 6 bases from V and 6 bases from J, with 12 bases between. The CDR3 length is 13 residues. The germline CDR1 and CDR2 sequences are SNHLY and FYNNEI. CDR3: CASRVGTRNEQFF. The CDR3 coding sequence is TGTGCCAGCAGGGTCGGGACTCGCAATGAGCAGTTCTTC. The complete variable domain, with remaining parts taken from reference TRBV2 and TRBJ2-1, reads EPEVTQTPSHQVTQMGQEVILRCVPISNHLYFYWYRQILGQKVEFLVSFYNNEISEKSEIFDDQFSVERPDGSNFTLKIRSTKLEDSAMYFCASRVGTRNEQFFGPGTRLTVL.

At least ten counts were recorded for this clonotype. This chain joins TRBV19 and TRBJ1-5; D gene ambiguous. In germline, CDR1 is LNHDA, CDR2 SQIVND (reference sequence). V gave up 8 bases and J gave up 0 bases, with 17 bases separating them. The CDR3 is made up of 16 amino acids. The CDR3 spells CASRNTDVSSNQPQHF. Here the CDR3 DNA reads TGTGCCAGTCGAAACACTGATGTGTCTAGCAATCAGCCCCAGCATTTT.

This clonotype was picked up many times. CDR3 sequence (DNA): TGTGCCAGCTCCCCAAGAAGGGAAGTGAACACTGAAGCTTTCTTT. This gives the protein CASSPRREVNTEAFF. The rearrangement uses TRBV4-2 and TRBJ1-1; D uncertain. This CDR3 contains 15 residues. The V end lost 8 bases, the J end lost 0 bases, and 16 bases lay between the germline ends. In germline, CDR1 is LGHNA, CDR2 YNFKEQ.

This clonotype was recorded many times. The junction shows a germline mismatch at one end, possibly a read error. The rearrangement links TRBV5-1 to TRBJ2-7; TRBD1 agrees at 8 bases. The CDR3 contains 12 residues. Per the germline V gene, CDR1 is SGHRS and CDR2 is YFSETQ. The CDR3 loop reads CASRLDRVEQYF. The CDR3 DNA sequence: TGCGCCAGCAGATTGGACAGGGTCGAGCAGTACTTC.

The chain couples TRBV29-1 to TRBJ1-5; D is uncertain. Per the germline V gene, CDR1 is SQVTM and CDR2 is ANQGSEA. The CDR3 totals 13 residues. The CDR3 nucleotides are TGCAGTGCCGGCCATGCCTCTGGTCAGCCCCAGCATTTT. Protein product: CSAGHASGQPQHF.

In the case of this clonotype: Being one base from a much bigger clone, this may be a read error. The chain combines TRBV15 with TRBJ2-3; 9 bases are shared with TRBD2. This CDR3 region has 14 residues. CDR1 is LNHNV, CDR2 YYDKDF, per germline (reference sequence). CDR3 sequence: CATGIAGVTDTQCF. DNA for the CDR3: TGTGCCACCGGTATAGCGGGAGTGACAGATACGCAGTGTTTT.

This clonotype appeared many times. The rearrangement joins TRBV5-1 to TRBJ2-1; no firm D call. V dropped 4 bases and J dropped 3 bases, with 14 bases sitting between them. Germline V gene lookup returns CDR1 SGHRS and CDR2 YFSETQ. This CDR3 spans 15 amino acids. CDR3 residues: CASSPLSPHYNEQFF. CDR3 coding DNA: TGCGCCAGCAGCCCCCTTTCACCGCACTACAATGAGCAGTTCTTC.

This clonotype was detected many times. The rearrangement joins TRBV29-1 to TRBJ1-4; D is undetermined. The length of the CDR3 is 13 residues. Germline V gives CDR1 SQVTM, CDR2 ANQGSEA. V lost 5 bases and J 7 bases, leaving 14 bases between the germline ends. In DNA, the CDR3 is TGCAGCGTTCGTATCGTGGCGGGTGAAAAACTGTTTTTT. It encodes CSVRIVAGEKLFF.

A note on this clonotype: The conserved closing phenylalanine or tryptophan is absent in this CDR3, likely reflecting a read error. Because the CDR3's place on the DNA is in doubt, the DNA is left out and the CDR3 is given as listed by TCRdb. The CDR3 sequence: CATSDFRNEQVS. The genes are TRBV24-1 and TRBJ2-1. 12 amino acids form the CDR3, both terminal residues included. Looked up from germline, CDR1 is KGHDR and CDR2 is SFDVKD.